This is a list of T cell receptor beta chains from one sample in a study of OX40 agonist ivuxolimab in advanced cancers. TCRdb's table, derived via immunoSEQ multiplex PCR, lists solely in-frame clones and lacks some. The sample has approximately 47,000 clones; around 87% are singletons. The material was CD4+ or CD8+ T cells sorted from blood, obtained in a trial of the OX40 agonist ivuxolimab. The receptor set was obtained from an adult with an advanced solid tumor such as melanoma, head and neck, liver or kidney cancer. Each CDR3 is given with its conserved first and last residue. D genes are given only for firm matches. Clone size is shown for a subset of rows, as once, few, many or a class of expanded clone.

V gene: TRBV9; J gene: TRBJ2-1; D gene: .; clone size: .; CDR3 DNA: TGTGCCAGCAGCCCCTCCGTAGAGGGAGAAGTACAGTTCTTC; CDR3 protein: CASSPSVEGEVQFF
V gene: TRBV27; J gene: TRBJ2-1; D gene: .; clone size: .; CDR3 DNA: TGTGCCAGCAGTTCAGATCGGGAGAACTACAATGAGCAGTTCTTC; CDR3 protein: CASSSDRENYNEQFF
V gene: TRBV6-5; J gene: TRBJ1-2; D gene: .; clone size: .; CDR3 DNA: TGTGCCAGCAGTTACGGGCAGAGACAGTATGGCTACACCTTC; CDR3 protein: CASSYGQRQYGYTF
V gene: TRBV11-1; J gene: TRBJ2-7; D gene: .; clone size: .; CDR3 DNA: TGTGCCAGCAGCTCCTACACCGGGGCCTACGAGCAGTACTTC; CDR3 protein: CASSSYTGAYEQYF
V gene: TRBV10-3; J gene: TRBJ1-2; D gene: .; clone size: .; CDR3 DNA: TGTGCCATCAGTGAGAAAGGTACGGATGGCTACACCTTC; CDR3 protein: CAISEKGTDGYTF
V gene: TRBV30; J gene: TRBJ2-1; D gene: TRBD1; clone size: .; CDR3 DNA: TGTGCCTACCACAGGGACAGGGGCTTCTTC; CDR3 protein: CAYHRDRGFF
V gene: TRBV11-3; J gene: TRBJ2-3; D gene: .; clone size: .; CDR3 DNA: TGTGCCAGCAGCCCACAGGAAAGAGATACGCAGTATTTT; CDR3 protein: CASSPQERDTQYF
V gene: TRBV5-1; J gene: TRBJ2-7; D gene: .; clone size: .; CDR3 DNA: TGCGCCAGCAGCCGGGAGCCCGCTATGGCCTACGAGCAGTACTTC; CDR3 protein: CASSREPAMAYEQYF
V gene: TRBV5-4; J gene: TRBJ1-2; D gene: TRBD1; clone size: .; CDR3 DNA: TGTGCCAGCAGCTCGTCCGGGACAGTCTATGGCTACACCTTC; CDR3 protein: CASSSSGTVYGYTF
V gene: TRBV4-1; J gene: TRBJ2-7; D gene: TRBD2; clone size: once; CDR3 DNA: TGCGCCAGCAGCCATACCCCAGGGAGGGCCCTATCCTACGAGCAGTACTTC; CDR3 protein: CASSHTPGRALSYEQYF
V gene: TRBV18; J gene: TRBJ2-1; D gene: TRBD1; clone size: few; CDR3 DNA: TGTGCCAGCTCACCCAACGAAGCGGACAGGGGCCTTTACAATGAGCAGTTCTTC; CDR3 protein: CASSPNEADRGLYNEQFF
V gene: TRBV9; J gene: TRBJ2-2; D gene: .; clone size: .; CDR3 DNA: TGTGCCAGCAGCGTAGGTAGGGACGCGAACACCGGGGAGCTGTTTTTT; CDR3 protein: CASSVGRDANTGELFF
V gene: TRBV21-1; J gene: TRBJ2-1; D gene: .; clone size: once; CDR3 DNA: TGTGCCAGCAGTCATAGAGACAGGGGGCGCGAAACTGGCAATGAGCAGTTCTTC; CDR3 protein: CASSHRDRGRETGNEQFF
V gene: TRBV28; J gene: TRBJ2-5; D gene: .; clone size: .; CDR3 DNA: TGTGCCAGCAGTCTAGGACGGCAAGAGACCCAGTACTTC; CDR3 protein: CASSLGRQETQYF
V gene: TRBV6-1; J gene: TRBJ2-2; D gene: .; clone size: once; CDR3 DNA: TGTGCCAGCAGTGAAGTGAACACCGGGGAGCTGTTTTTT; CDR3 protein: CASSEVNTGELFF
V gene: TRBV7-8; J gene: TRBJ2-7; D gene: .; clone size: once; CDR3 DNA: TGTGCCAGCAGCTTAGACGAATTGTTCAGACGCTCCTACGAGCAGTACTTC; CDR3 protein: CASSLDELFRRSYEQYF
V gene: TRBV7-2; J gene: TRBJ2-3; D gene: TRBD2; clone size: .; CDR3 DNA: TGTGCCAGCAGCTTATTCCAGCGGGGGGGCCTAGATACGCAGTATTTT; CDR3 protein: CASSLFQRGGLDTQYF
V gene: TRBV29-1; J gene: TRBJ2-3; D gene: .; clone size: .; CDR3 DNA: TGCAGCGTCGCCCCAGATACGCAGTATTTT; CDR3 protein: CSVAPDTQYF
V gene: TRBV7-3; J gene: TRBJ1-1; D gene: TRBD1; clone size: .; CDR3 DNA: TGTGCCAGCAGCAACACCGGGACAGCGAACACTGAAGCTTTCTTT; CDR3 protein: CASSNTGTANTEAFF
V gene: TRBV6-5; J gene: TRBJ2-3; D gene: TRBD2; clone size: .; CDR3 DNA: TGTGCCAGCGGGGCGGGACTAGCGTCGTACACGCAGTATTTT; CDR3 protein: CASGAGLASYTQYF
V gene: TRBV6-6; J gene: TRBJ1-2; D gene: TRBD1; clone size: .; CDR3 DNA: TGTGCCAGCAGCCCAGACAGGGATCACTCCTTC; CDR3 protein: CASSPDRDHSF
V gene: TRBV21-1; J gene: TRBJ1-3; D gene: .; clone size: .; CDR3 DNA: TGTGCCAGCAGCAAAGCAAGGTGGAAGGGTGGGTCTGGAAACACCATATATTTT; CDR3 protein: CASSKARWKGGSGNTIYF
V gene: TRBV7-2; J gene: TRBJ2-7; D gene: .; clone size: .; CDR3 DNA: TGTGCCAGCAGCGCCCTTTACGAGCAGTACTTC; CDR3 protein: CASSALYEQYF
V gene: TRBV11-1; J gene: TRBJ2-7; D gene: .; clone size: .; CDR3 DNA: TGTGCCAGCAGCTCTAGATTACTTTCCTACGAGCAGTACTTC; CDR3 protein: CASSSRLLSYEQYF
V gene: TRBV7-2; J gene: TRBJ2-1; D gene: .; clone size: .; CDR3 DNA: TGTGCCAGCAGCTCGCCGGACCGCCAGAAGCAGTTCTTC; CDR3 protein: CASSSPDRQKQFF
V gene: TRBV21-1; J gene: TRBJ1-2; D gene: .; clone size: .; CDR3 DNA: TGTGCCAGCAGCAAAGCTCGCGGGAATGGCTACACCTTC; CDR3 protein: CASSKARGNGYTF
V gene: TRBV5-1; J gene: TRBJ2-5; D gene: TRBD2; clone size: large; CDR3 DNA: TGCGCCAGCAGCCCCAGCGGGGGGGCCGGGGAGACCCAGTACTTC; CDR3 protein: CASSPSGGAGETQYF
V gene: TRBV7-2; J gene: TRBJ1-2; D gene: .; clone size: .; CDR3 DNA: TGTGCCAGCAGCCCCGACAGTTATGGCTACACCTTC; CDR3 protein: CASSPDSYGYTF
V gene: TRBV5-1; J gene: TRBJ2-3; D gene: TRBD1; clone size: .; CDR3 DNA: TGCGCCAGCAGCTTGGACGGGGACAGACGATTCACAGATACGCAGTATTTT; CDR3 protein: CASSLDGDRRFTDTQYF
V gene: TRBV2; J gene: TRBJ1-6; D gene: TRBD1; clone size: .; CDR3 DNA: TGTGCCAGCAGTTGGACAGGGGGTGTGCAGGGTAATTCACCCCTCCACTTT; CDR3 protein: CASSWTGGVQGNSPLHF